One and the same sample provided the 13 T cell receptor beta chains below, sequenced in a study of Graves' ophthalmopathy and Graves' hyperthyroidism. Scientists amplified the TCR beta CDR3 regions from RNA transcripts. The library came from an HTBI-primed first-round RT-PCR and a second-round multiplex PCR. TCRdb reanalysed the multiplex PCR reads using MiXCR and keeps one entry per CDR3 protein. This table holds around 1.1 million distinct CDR3 sequences, about 38% found once. Sequencing input: peripheral blood or thyroid tissue (not recorded which). The origin of the receptors is an adult man with Graves' hyperthyroidism.

CDR3 bases: TGTGCCAGCAGCTTAACGGGACTAGCGGGAGCTTCGGCCGGGGAGCTGTTTTTT. This translates into CASSLTGLAGASAGELFF. V is TRBV9 and J is TRBJ2-2; the match to TRBD2 covers 14 bases. CDR1 and CDR2 (germline): SGDLS, YYNGEE. The CDR3 consists of 18 residues. V was pared by 4 bases and J by 6 bases, with 11 bases of the junction left unmatched.

CDR3 protein: CASSQDEAGNTEAFF. DNA of the CDR3: TGCGCCAGCAGCCAAGATGAGGCCGGGAACACTGAAGCTTTCTTT. The chain couples TRBV4-1 to TRBJ1-1; no definite D call. CDR1 and CDR2 from the germline V gene are MGHRA and YSYEKL. V was cut by 0 bases and J by 1 base, with 9 bases left in between. CDR3 size: 15 residues.

This clonotype was seen a handful of times. The chain joins TRBV11-2 to TRBJ1-4; no firm D call. Trimming removed 0 bases at V and 7 bases at J, with 12 bases between. The germline CDR1 and CDR2 sequences are SGHAT and FQNNGV. This CDR3 spans 15 amino acids. The CDR3 loop is CASSLDRDSGEKLFF. In DNA form, the CDR3 reads TGTGCCAGCAGCTTAGATCGGGATTCGGGTGAAAAACTGTTTTTT.

The table lists this clonotype with many counts. V usage is TRBV6-6 and J usage is TRBJ2-5; 8 positions match TRBD1. The CDR3 extends over 14 amino acids. Germline assignment: CDR1 MNHNY and CDR2 SVGAGI (reference sequence). J was trimmed by 4 bases and V by 5 bases; bases with no gene match: 6. CDR3 loop: CASSGGTGLETQYF. DNA of the CDR3: TGTGCCAGCAGTGGGGGGACAGGCCTAGAGACCCAGTACTTC.

The chain employs TRBV5-1 and TRBJ2-7; 10 bases fit TRBD2. The length of the CDR3 is 16 residues. V trimming: 4 bases; J trimming: 3 bases; junction bases outside the gene matches: 10. Germline V gene lookup returns CDR1 SGHRS and CDR2 YFSETQ. This chain's CDR3 is CASSVLAGEKIYEQYF. CDR3 DNA sequence: TGCGCCAGCAGCGTGCTAGCGGGAGAAAAGATCTACGAGCAGTACTTC.

This clonotype was seen many times. The chain employs TRBV7-3 and TRBJ2-2; TRBD2 aligns across 9 bases. This CDR3 has 16 amino acids. The germline V gene has CDR1 SGHTA and CDR2 FQGTGA. The trim removed 1 base at V and 0 bases at J, leaving 0 bases unmatched. CDR3 nucleotide sequence: TGTGCCAGCAGCTTAATAGCGGGAGCGAACACCGGGGAGCTGTTTTTT. Translated: CASSLIAGANTGELFF. Full variable domain (remainder filled in from reference TRBV7-3 and TRBJ2-2): GAGVSQTPSNKVTEKGKYVELRCDPISGHTALYWYRQSLGQGPEFLIYFQGTGAADDSGLPNDRFFAVRPEGSVSTLKIQRTERGDSAVYLCASSLIAGANTGELFFGEGSRLTVL.

The chain combines TRBV15 with TRBJ2-5; D not certain. This CDR3 is 18 amino acids long. The ends were cut back, 5 bases at V and 4 bases at J, with 26 bases in the middle. Germline CDR1 reads LNHNV; CDR2 reads YYDKDF (reference sequence). The CDR3 coding sequence is TGTGCCACCAGCTCCGTTGTCTCCCATCACCCGGCAAGAGAGACCCAGTACTTC. Translation: CATSSVVSHHPARETQYF.

This clonotype was recorded at least ten times. This chain links TRBV7-7 with TRBJ2-2; D not resolved. Trimming pared 8 bases from V and 4 bases from J, leaving 8 bases between. There are 12 residues in the CDR3. Germline CDR1 and CDR2: SSHAT and FNYEAQ (reference sequence). This CDR3 reads CASLGFTGELFF. Written as DNA, the CDR3 is TGTGCCAGCTTAGGGTTCACCGGGGAGCTGTTTTTT.

The V call is TRBV28, the J call TRBJ2-5, with 8 bases fitting TRBD2. The ends lost 5 bases at V and 5 bases at J; junction bases unmatched: 10. CDR1 is MDHEN and CDR2 is SYDVKM in the germline V gene. The CDR3 extends over 15 amino acids. In DNA form, the CDR3 reads TGTGCCAGCAGTCCCCCGGGGGGGACCGGCGAGACCCAGTACTTC. As protein: CASSPPGGTGETQYF.

Points on this clonotype: A much more abundant neighbour one base away suggests this may be a read error. The chain employs TRBV11-3 and TRBJ1-4; D may be TRBD1 (5 bases). Germline V CDR1 and CDR2: SGHNT, YENEEA. The CDR3 is 15 residues long. Here the CDR3 DNA reads TGTGCCAGTCCCTACCTCCGGGGCCGGAGGGAAAAACCGTTTTTT. Translation gives CASPYLRGRREKPFF.

In this sample, this clonotype turned up a few times. This rearrangement joins TRBV7-9 to TRBJ1-1, with D tentatively TRBD1 (5 bases). The CDR3 is made up of 13 amino acids. V was cut by 5 bases and J by 11 bases, with 18 bases left in between. Looked up from germline, CDR1 is SEHNR and CDR2 is FQNEAQ (reference sequence). The CDR3 DNA reads TGTGCCAGCAGCCGGGGCAATACCGTGTTTGCTTTCTTT. Translating gives CASSRGNTVFAFF.

This clonotype was seen ten or more times. J is TRBJ1-4 and V is TRBV5-1, with 7 bases lining up with TRBD1. The CDR3 is 15 amino acids. The V gene's germline CDR1 is SGHRS and CDR2 YFSETQ. The V segment lost 0 bases and the J segment 7 bases; nucleotides outside the gene matches: 6. The CDR3 sequence is CASSLAWTGGEKLFF. The CDR3 DNA sequence: TGCGCCAGCAGCTTGGCCTGGACAGGCGGTGAAAAACTGTTTTTT.

This clonotype was counted a few times. This chain connects TRBV20-1 to TRBJ2-7; TRBD2 might be the D (5 bases). This CDR3 has 15 amino acids. Trimming left V 6 bases short and J 3 bases short, with 21 bases between. Looked up from germline, CDR1 is DFQATT and CDR2 is SNEGSKA (reference sequence). This CDR3 reads CSASLPRGRDYEQYF. CDR3 DNA: TGCAGTGCAAGTTTACCCCGGGGAAGGGACTACGAGCAGTACTTC.